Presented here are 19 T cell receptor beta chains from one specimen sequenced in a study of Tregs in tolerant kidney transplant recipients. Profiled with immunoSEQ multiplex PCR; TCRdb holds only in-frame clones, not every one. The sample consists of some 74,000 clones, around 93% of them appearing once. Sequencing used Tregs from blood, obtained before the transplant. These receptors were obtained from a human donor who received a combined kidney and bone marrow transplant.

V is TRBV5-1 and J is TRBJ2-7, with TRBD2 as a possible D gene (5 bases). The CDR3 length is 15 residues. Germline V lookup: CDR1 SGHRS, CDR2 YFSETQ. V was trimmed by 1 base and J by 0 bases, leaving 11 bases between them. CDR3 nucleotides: TGCGCCAGCAGCTTGATCAGCGGAGGCTCCTACGAGCAGTACTTC. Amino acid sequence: CASSLISGGSYEQYF.

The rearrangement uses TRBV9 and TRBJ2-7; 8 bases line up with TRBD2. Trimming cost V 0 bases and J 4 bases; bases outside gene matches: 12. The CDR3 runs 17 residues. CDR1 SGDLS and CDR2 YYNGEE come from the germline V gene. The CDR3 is CASSVEGWGSGIYEQYF. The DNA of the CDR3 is TGTGCCAGCAGCGTAGAGGGCTGGGGTAGCGGGATATACGAGCAGTACTTC.

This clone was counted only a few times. CDR3 region: CATLTVYNEQFF. CDR3 coding DNA: TGTGCCACCCTGACAGTTTACAATGAGCAGTTCTTC. V is TRBV27 and J is TRBJ2-1; possible D gene TRBD1, 5 bases. Germline CDR1 and CDR2: MNHEY and SMNVEV (reference sequence). The CDR3 sequence is 12 residues long. Trimming pared 10 bases from V and 4 bases from J, leaving 11 bases between.

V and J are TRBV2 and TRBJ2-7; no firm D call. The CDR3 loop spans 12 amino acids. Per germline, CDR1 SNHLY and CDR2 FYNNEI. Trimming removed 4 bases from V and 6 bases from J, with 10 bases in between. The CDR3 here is CASSGSLSEQYF. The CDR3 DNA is TGTGCCAGCAGTGGGTCTCTCTCCGAGCAGTACTTC.

In nucleotides, the CDR3 is TGCAGTGCTAGAGGCGTTGATGAGCAGTACTTC. Amino acid sequence: CSARGVDEQYF. V usage is TRBV20-1 and J usage is TRBJ2-7, with unresolved D. The V end lost 1 base, the J end lost 7 bases, and 8 bases lay between the germline ends. The CDR3 contains 11 residues. Germline V gene lookup returns CDR1 DFQATT and CDR2 SNEGSKA (reference sequence).

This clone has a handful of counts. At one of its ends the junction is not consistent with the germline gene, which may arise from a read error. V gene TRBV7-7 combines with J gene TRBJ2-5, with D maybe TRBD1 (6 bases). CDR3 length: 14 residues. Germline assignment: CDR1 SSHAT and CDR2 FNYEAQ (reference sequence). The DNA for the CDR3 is TGTGCTAGCAGTACAGGGCAGTTCCAAGAGACCCAGTACTTC. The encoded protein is CASSTGQFQETQYF. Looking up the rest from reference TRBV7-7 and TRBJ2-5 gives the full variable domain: GAGVSQSPRYKVTKRGQDVTLRCDPISSHATLYWYQQALGQGPEFLTYFNYEAQPDKSGLPSDRFSAERPEGSISTLTIQRTEQRDSAMYRCASSTGQFQETQYFGPGTRLLVL.

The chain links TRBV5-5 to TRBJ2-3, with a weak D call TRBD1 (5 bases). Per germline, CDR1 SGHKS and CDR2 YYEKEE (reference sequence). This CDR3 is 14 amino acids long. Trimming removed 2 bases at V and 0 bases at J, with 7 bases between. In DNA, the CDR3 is TGTGCCAGCAGCTTTGACAGTAGCACAGATACGCAGTATTTT. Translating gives CASSFDSSTDTQYF.

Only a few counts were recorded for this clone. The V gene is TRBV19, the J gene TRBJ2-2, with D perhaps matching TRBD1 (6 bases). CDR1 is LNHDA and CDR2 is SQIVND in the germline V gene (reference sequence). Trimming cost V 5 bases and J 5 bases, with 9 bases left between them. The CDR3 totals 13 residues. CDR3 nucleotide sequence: TGTGCCAGTAGTCCCCAGGGGACCGGGGAGCTGTTTTTT. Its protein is CASSPQGTGELFF.

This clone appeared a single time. The DNA of the CDR3 is TGTGCCAGTAGTATATGGGGGGATGCAACTGAAGCTTTCTTT. Its translation is CASSIWGDATEAFF. V is TRBV19 and J is TRBJ1-1; TRBD1 might be the D (5 bases). The CDR3 has 14 amino acids. The germline V gene has CDR1 LNHDA and CDR2 SQIVND (reference sequence). V lost 2 bases and J 5 bases, leaving 12 bases between the germline ends.

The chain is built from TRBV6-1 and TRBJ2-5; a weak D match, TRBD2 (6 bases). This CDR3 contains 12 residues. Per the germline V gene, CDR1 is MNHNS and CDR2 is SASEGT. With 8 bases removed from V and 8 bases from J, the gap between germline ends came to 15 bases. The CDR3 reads CASGGAPLTQYF. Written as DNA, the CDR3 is TGTGCCAGCGGCGGGGCGCCCCTTACCCAGTACTTC.

In DNA, the CDR3 is TGTGCCAGCAGCTTACCGTATGGGTTCGGGGCCAACGTCCTGACTTTC. This sequence encodes CASSLPYGFGANVLTF. The chain recombines TRBV7-9 with TRBJ2-6, with D uncertain. The CDR3 is 16 residues long. Trimming stripped 2 bases from V and 4 bases from J, with 12 bases between. Germline values: CDR1 SEHNR, CDR2 FQNEAQ (reference sequence). Filled out from reference TRBV7-9 and TRBJ2-6, the complete variable domain reads DTGVSQNPRHKITKRGQNVTFRCDPISEHNRLYWYRQTLGQGPEFLTYFQNEAQLEKSRLLSDRFSAERPKGSFSTLEIQRTEQGDSAMYLCASSLPYGFGANVLTFGAGSRLTVL.

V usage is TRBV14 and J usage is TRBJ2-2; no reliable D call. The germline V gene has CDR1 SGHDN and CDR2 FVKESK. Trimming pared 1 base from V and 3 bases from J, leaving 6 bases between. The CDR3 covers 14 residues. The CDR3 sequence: CASSQGGYTGELFF. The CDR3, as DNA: TGTGCCAGCAGCCAAGGCGGATACACCGGGGAGCTGTTTTTT.

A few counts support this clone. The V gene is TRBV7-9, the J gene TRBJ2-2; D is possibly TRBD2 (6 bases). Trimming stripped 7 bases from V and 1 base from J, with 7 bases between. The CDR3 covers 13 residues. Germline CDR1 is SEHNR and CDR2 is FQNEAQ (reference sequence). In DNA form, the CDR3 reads TGTGCCAGCACCGGGAGGAACACCGGGGAGCTGTTTTTT. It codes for CASTGRNTGELFF. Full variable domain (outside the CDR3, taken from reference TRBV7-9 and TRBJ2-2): DTGVSQNPRHKITKRGQNVTFRCDPISEHNRLYWYRQTLGQGPEFLTYFQNEAQLEKSRLLSDRFSAERPKGSFSTLEIQRTEQGDSAMYLCASTGRNTGELFFGEGSRLTVL.

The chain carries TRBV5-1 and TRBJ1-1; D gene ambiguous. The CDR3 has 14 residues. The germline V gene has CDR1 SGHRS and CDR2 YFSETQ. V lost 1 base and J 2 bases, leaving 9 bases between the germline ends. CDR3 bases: TGCGCCAGCAGCTTGATCCGCTCTAACACTGAAGCTTTCTTT. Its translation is CASSLIRSNTEAFF.

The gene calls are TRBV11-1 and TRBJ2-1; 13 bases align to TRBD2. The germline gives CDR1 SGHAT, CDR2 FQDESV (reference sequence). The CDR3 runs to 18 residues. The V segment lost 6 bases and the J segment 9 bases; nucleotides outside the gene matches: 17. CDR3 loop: CASRLRTSGRGGSVEQFF. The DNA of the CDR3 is TGTGCCAGCAGACTCAGGACTAGCGGGAGAGGCGGAAGTGTTGAGCAGTTCTTC.

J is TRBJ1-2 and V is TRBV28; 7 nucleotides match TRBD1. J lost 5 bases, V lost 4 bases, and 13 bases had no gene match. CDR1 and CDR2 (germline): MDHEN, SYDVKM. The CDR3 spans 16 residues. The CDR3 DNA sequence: TGTGCCAGCAGTTCCGGGACAGCATCCCCTGGGTATGGCTACACCTTC. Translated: CASSSGTASPGYGYTF.

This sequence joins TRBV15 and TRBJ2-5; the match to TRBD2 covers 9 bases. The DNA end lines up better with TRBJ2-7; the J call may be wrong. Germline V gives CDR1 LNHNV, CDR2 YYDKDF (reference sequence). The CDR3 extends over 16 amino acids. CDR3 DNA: TGTGCCACCAGCCACCTGAGCGGGAGGCCCTTCTACGAGCAGTACTTC. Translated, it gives CATSHLSGRPFYEQYF.

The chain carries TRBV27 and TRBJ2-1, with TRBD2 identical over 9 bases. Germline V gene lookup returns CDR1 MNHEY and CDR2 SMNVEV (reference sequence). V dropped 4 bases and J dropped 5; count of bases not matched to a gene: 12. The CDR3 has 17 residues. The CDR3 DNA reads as TGTGCCAGCAGTTCAGCGGGAGGTCTAGGGGATCACAATGAGCAGTTCTTC. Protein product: CASSSAGGLGDHNEQFF.

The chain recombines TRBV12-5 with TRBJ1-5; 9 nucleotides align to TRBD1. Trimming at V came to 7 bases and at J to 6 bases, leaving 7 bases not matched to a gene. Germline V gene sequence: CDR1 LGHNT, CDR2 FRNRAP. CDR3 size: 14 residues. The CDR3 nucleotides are TGTGCTAGTGCCCAGGGACAGGGAGGTCAGCCCCAGCATTTT. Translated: CASAQGQGGQPQHF.